Following are 2 T cell receptor beta chains from one sample sequenced in a study of regulatory T cells in long-lasting Graves disease. The time point is: newly diagnosed GD, antithyroid drugs for less than 3 months. PBMC-derived RNA was used for the TCR library. To make TCR beta libraries, researchers used iRepertoire HTBI primers and Arm-PCR of CDR3 regions. TCRdb re-called the multiplex PCR reads with MiXCR, one entry per CDR3 protein. Of about 540,000 distinct CDR3 sequences in the sample, about 13% were seen once. This sample also belongs to another study, concerning T cells in Graves' hyperthyroidism and ophthalmopathy.

The input for sequencing was peripheral blood mononuclear cells (PBMCs), taken at new diagnosis, from a patient treated with antithyroid drugs. These receptors all stem from a man younger than 45 with Graves disease.

This clonotype was seen ten or more times. The chain combines TRBV6-1 with TRBJ1-3; D is possibly TRBD1 (5 bases). CDR3 length equals 14 residues. The germline V gene encodes CDR1 MNHNS and CDR2 SASEGT. V was cut by 10 bases and J by 2 bases, with 15 bases left in between. The CDR3 sequence: CATRGVETGNTIYF. The CDR3 bases are TGTGCCACCCGAGGGGTCGAAACTGGAAACACCATATATTTT.

The J gene is TRBJ1-1, the V gene TRBV6-5; no firm D call. V lost 4 bases, J lost 5 bases, and 17 bases lay in between. CDR1 is MNHEY and CDR2 is SVGAGI in the germline V gene. This CDR3 comprises 15 residues. CDR3 coding DNA: TGTGCCAGCAGTTGCAGCACGATAGGAGGTACTGAAGCTTTCTTT. Protein product: CASSCSTIGGTEAFF.